Listed below are T cell receptor beta chains from one sample, sequenced in a study of siplizumab effects on memory and regulatory T cells. TCRdb keeps only in-frame clones here, not all; method: immunoSEQ multiplex PCR. Among 100,000 or so clones, around 94% were seen once, and the ten largest hold roughly 0.61%. The specimen was Tregs sorted from blood. The receptors shown here come from a human donor in good health. Both conserved end residues are trimmed from each CDR3. The order of the fields is V gene, J gene, CDR3 protein.

>TRBV30|TRBJ1-2
AWSTPGGAVYGYT
>TRBV27|TRBJ2-7
ASSPMGLAGAGEQY
>TRBV21-1|TRBJ2-7
ASSKAGKKITYEQY
>TRBV28|TRBJ2-2
ASSDWNTGELF
>TRBV18|TRBJ1-1
ASSLTSDSLNTEAF
>TRBV5-5|TRBJ2-1
ASSGGTVFGGEQF
>TRBV6-1|TRBJ1-1
ASIPRRGVTEAF
>TRBV7-9|TRBJ2-2
ASSLARNTGELF
>TRBV5-1|TRBJ1-5
ASSKDGYSNQPQH
>TRBV10-1|TRBJ1-3
ASSEWDRSLKSGNTIY
>TRBV5-4|TRBJ2-5
ASKPREETQY
>TRBV2|TRBJ2-7
ASTGTYSYEQY
>TRBV27|TRBJ1-1
ASSLRSGVRMEAF
>TRBV5-5|TRBJ2-7
ASSPRAGGPHEQY
>TRBV2|TRBJ1-4
ASKGQGGNEKLF
>TRBV19|TRBJ2-1
ASSIRGLYEQF
>TRBV5-6|TRBJ2-7
ASSITDRGYEQY
>TRBV5-1|TRBJ2-1
ASSPGIEQF
>TRBV25-1|TRBJ2-5
ASSDFTGTRKETQY
>TRBV10-3|TRBJ1-1
AIRIQVADEAF
>TRBV28|TRBJ1-1
ASSPQRTPNTEAF
>TRBV7-9|TRBJ1-2
ASSSNVINYGYT
>TRBV10-3|TRBJ2-1
ATLRQARNEQF
>TRBV4-1|TRBJ1-4
ASSQDLPNEKLF
>TRBV19|TRBJ1-1
ASGLRASMNTEAF
>TRBV20-1|TRBJ1-1
SASPVTEAF
>TRBV19|TRBJ1-2
ASSRTGAGYT
>TRBV19|TRBJ2-5
ASSLRIPGTGFRETQY
>TRBV15|TRBJ2-2
ATRGPLWAGELF